This TCR beta chain is from a study of PD-1 blockade in classical Hodgkin lymphoma (dated by TCRdb to the early 2020s). Regarding the complete study: Nivolumab dosing was 3 mg/kg intravenously every 2 weeks, continuing until either disease progression or unacceptable toxicity. The study used CyTOF and TCR beta sequencing to define a peripheral blood immune signature of response to PD-1 blockade in classical Hodgkin lymphoma.

Reading from cysteine to phenylalanine, the CDR3 counts 14 amino acids. Left in the record is the CDR3 DNA by itself, 42 bases read in frame from the first base. CDR1 SEHNR and CDR2 FQNEAQ were looked up in the germline V gene (reference sequence). V drops 1 base and J drops 0 bases, leaving 6 bases in between. The time point label for this specimen denotes: cycle 4 day 1 (C4D1), after six to seven weeks of nivolumab. Relapse after autologous stem cell transplantation had occurred in all trial patients, and cohorts A, B and C were distinguished by prior brentuximab vedotin exposure. The trial cohort included around 56 patients with relapsed/refractory classical Hodgkin lymphoma, and each patient had a best overall response of complete response, partial response or progressive disease. In the multi-cohort phase II CheckMate 205 trial, trial patients received single-agent nivolumab. An independent review committee assessed best overall response by applying the 2007 International Working Group response criteria. Trial PBMCs were collected just before the start of nivolumab (C1D1) and during therapy at cycle 2 day 1 and cycle 4 day 1. After peripheral blood was drawn into 8 mL Vacutainer Cell Preparation Tubes, PBMCs were isolated by centrifugation and then cryopreserved.

With regard to this clone: Its antigen has not been determined. No base quality information exists; no much larger clone differs at one position.

Study-wide conclusions, independent of this receptor: Lower diversity was seen in patients whose nivolumab began less than 1 year after ASCT, and these patients were left out of later analyses so that immune reconstitution would not confound the results. The study was restricted to a single clinical trial cohort, and the causes of repertoire differences, possibly disease activity or prior therapy, were left undefined. Trial patients with a complete response had baseline diversity similar to that of newly diagnosed patients, while partial responders and progressors had significantly lower diversity. A significant rise by C4D1 was seen in CD4+ but not CD8+ TCR diversity (p=0.0027 vs p=0.16), with the rise being most apparent in complete responders (p=0.02). Baseline TCR diversity was reported to be lower in newly diagnosed patients than in healthy donors, and even lower in relapsed/refractory patients.

Genomic DNA was extracted with the Qiagen DNeasy kit from unsorted PBMCs and from negatively selected CD4+ and CD8+ fractions. TCR beta CDR3 regions were subjected to amplification by immunoSEQ multiplex PCR with primers that anneal to V and J segments. A synthetic immune receptor repertoire was used to minimize amplification bias, and any residual bias was removed computationally once sequencing was done. The source study handled its data this way. Custom Python scripts were used to quantify repertoire diversity as the Shannon entropy index. Unsorted, CD4+ and CD8+ repertoires were analyzed separately, except in combined analyses where CD4+ and CD8+ sequences were merged in silico. A clone was considered expanded if an increase in frequency of at least 2-fold after treatment relative to C1D1 was found, and a pseudocount of 0.5 was applied to clones undetected at baseline. Clones with 0 or 1 copy at C1D1 were classified as singleton clones, and clones with 2 or more copies were classified as non-singleton clones. Clones expanded in unsorted samples were assigned a CD4+, CD8+ or unknown annotation through matching of protein sequences in sorted samples from the same patient. Diversity changes from C1D1 to C4D1 were tested in paired samples using Wilcoxon tests. TCRdb took this table from immuneACCESS and kept in-frame rearrangements with V and J called. Such tables lack part of the clones; where checked against another copy, unresolved V genes explain under half of the gap, and the rest is unexplained. The V and J calls and clone size are taken from that table; D and trimming were inferred from the DNA. Within this sample are about 39,000 clones, with 78% of them counted one time only. Approximately 35% of the sample goes to the ten largest clones.

The chain is made from TRBV7-9 and TRBJ2-5; the D gene cannot be named for sure. The sequenced sample was peripheral blood mononuclear cells (PBMCs), obtained before the fourth cycle of nivolumab. The sequence came from a human donor with classical Hodgkin lymphoma. The CDR3 is CASSLDADQETQYF. The nucleotide sequence is given as TGTGCCAGCAGCTTAGACGCAGACCAAGAGACCCAGTACTTC.